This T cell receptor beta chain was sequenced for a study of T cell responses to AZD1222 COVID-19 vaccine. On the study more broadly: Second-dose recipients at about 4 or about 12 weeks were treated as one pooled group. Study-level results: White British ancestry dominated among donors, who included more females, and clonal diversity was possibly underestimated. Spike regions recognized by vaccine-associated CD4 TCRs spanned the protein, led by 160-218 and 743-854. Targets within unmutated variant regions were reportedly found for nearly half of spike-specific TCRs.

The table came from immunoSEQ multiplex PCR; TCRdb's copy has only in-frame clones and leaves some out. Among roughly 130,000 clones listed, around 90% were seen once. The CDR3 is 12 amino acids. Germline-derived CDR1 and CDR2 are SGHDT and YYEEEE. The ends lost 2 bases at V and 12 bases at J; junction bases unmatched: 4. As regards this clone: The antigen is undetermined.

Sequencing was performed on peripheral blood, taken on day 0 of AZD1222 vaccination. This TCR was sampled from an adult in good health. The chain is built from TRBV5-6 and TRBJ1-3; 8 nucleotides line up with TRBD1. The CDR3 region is CASSLGGTGIYF. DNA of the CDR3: TGTGCCAGCAGCTTAGGCGGGACAGGCATATATTTT. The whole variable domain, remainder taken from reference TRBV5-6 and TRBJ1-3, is DAGVTQSPTHLIKTRGQQVTLRCSPKSGHDTVSWYQQALGQGPQFIFQYYEEEERQRGNFPDRFSGHQFPNYSSELNVNALLLGDSALYLCASSLGGTGIYFGEGSWLTVV.